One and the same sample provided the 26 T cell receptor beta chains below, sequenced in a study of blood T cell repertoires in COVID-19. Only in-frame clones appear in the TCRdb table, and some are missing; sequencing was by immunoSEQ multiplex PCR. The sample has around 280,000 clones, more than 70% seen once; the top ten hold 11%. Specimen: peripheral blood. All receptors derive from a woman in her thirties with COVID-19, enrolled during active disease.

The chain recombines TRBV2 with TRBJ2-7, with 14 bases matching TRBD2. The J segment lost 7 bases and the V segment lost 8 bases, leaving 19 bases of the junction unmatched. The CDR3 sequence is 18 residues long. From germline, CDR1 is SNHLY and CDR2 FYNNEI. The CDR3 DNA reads TGTGCCAGCCTACAGGGGAGGGGACTAGCGGGAGCATTAGGGGAGCAGTACTTC. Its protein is CASLQGRGLAGALGEQYF. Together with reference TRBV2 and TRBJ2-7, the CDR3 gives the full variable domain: EPEVTQTPSHQVTQMGQEVILRCVPISNHLYFYWYRQILGQKVEFLVSFYNNEISEKSEIFDDQFSVERPDGSNFTLKIRSTKLEDSAMYFCASLQGRGLAGALGEQYFGPGTRLTVT.

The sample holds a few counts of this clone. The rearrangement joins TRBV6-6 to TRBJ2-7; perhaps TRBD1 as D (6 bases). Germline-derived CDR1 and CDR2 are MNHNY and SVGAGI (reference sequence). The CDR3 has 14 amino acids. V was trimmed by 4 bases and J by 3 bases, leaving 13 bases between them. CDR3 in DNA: TGTGCCAGCAGTTTATCCAGGGGTCTCTACGAGCAGTACTTC. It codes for CASSLSRGLYEQYF.

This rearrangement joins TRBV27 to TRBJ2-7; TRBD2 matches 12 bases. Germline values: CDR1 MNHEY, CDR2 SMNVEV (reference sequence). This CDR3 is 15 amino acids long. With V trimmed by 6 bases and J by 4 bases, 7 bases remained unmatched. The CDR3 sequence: CASRPGLAGLYEQYF. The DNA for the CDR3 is TGTGCCAGCAGACCCGGACTAGCGGGATTATACGAGCAGTACTTC.

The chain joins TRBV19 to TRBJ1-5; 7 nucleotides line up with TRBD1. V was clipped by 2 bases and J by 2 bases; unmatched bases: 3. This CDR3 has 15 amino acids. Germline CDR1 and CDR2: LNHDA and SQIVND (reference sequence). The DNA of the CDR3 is TGTGCCAGTAGTATAACAGGGGCCGGCAATCAGCCCCAGCATTTT. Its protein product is CASSITGAGNQPQHF. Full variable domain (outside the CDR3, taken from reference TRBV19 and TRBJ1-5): DGGITQSPKYLFRKEGQNVTLSCEQNLNHDAMYWYRQDPGQGLRLIYYSQIVNDFQKGDIAEGYSVSREKKESFPLTVTSAQKNPTAFYLCASSITGAGNQPQHFGDGTRLSIL.

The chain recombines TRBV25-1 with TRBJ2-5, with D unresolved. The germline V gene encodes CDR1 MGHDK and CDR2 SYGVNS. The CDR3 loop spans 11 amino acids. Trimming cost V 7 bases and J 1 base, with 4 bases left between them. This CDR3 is CASTSQETQYF. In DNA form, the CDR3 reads TGTGCCAGCACCTCCCAAGAGACCCAGTACTTC.

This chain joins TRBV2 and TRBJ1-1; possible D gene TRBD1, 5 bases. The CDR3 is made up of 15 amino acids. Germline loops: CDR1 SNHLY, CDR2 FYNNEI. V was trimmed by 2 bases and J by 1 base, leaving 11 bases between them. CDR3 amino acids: CASSEPGGANTEAFF. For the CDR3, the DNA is TGTGCCAGCAGTGAACCCGGGGGTGCGAACACTGAAGCTTTCTTT.

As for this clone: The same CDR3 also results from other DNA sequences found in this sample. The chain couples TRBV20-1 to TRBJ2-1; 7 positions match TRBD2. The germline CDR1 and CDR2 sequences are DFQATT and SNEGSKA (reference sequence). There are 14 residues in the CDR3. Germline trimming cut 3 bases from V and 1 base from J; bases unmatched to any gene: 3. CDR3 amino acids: CSASSGLSYNEQFF. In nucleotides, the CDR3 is TGCAGTGCTAGTAGCGGGCTTTCCTACAATGAGCAGTTCTTC.

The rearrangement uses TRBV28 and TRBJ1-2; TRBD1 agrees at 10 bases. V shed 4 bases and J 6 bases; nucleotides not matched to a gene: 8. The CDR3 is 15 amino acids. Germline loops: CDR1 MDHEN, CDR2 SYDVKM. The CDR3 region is CASSSPTGGRDGYTF. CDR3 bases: TGTGCCAGCAGTTCGCCGACAGGGGGCCGTGATGGCTACACCTTC.

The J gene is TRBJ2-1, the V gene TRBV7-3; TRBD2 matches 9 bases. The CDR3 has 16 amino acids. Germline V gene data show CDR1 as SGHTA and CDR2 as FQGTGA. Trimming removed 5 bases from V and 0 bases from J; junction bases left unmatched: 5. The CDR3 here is CASSLSGSSSYNEQFF. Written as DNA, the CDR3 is TGTGCCAGCAGCCTTAGCGGGAGCAGCTCCTACAATGAGCAGTTCTTC.

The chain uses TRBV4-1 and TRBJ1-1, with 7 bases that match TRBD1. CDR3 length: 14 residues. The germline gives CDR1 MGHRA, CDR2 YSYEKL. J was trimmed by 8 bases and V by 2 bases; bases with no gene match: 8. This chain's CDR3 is CASSQPMTGREAFF. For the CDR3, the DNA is TGCGCCAGCAGCCAACCTATGACAGGGCGAGAAGCTTTCTTT.

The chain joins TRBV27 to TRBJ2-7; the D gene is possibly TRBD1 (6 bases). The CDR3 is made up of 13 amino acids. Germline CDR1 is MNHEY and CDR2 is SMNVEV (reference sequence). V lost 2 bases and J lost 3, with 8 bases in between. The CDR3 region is CASSLAQGYEQYF. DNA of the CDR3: TGTGCCAGCAGTTTAGCACAGGGCTACGAGCAGTACTTC.

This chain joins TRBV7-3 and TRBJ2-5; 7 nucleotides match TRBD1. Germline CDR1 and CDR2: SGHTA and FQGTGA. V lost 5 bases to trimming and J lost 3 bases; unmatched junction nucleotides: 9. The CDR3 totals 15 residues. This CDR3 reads CASSLTGDSKETQYF. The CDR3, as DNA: TGTGCCAGCAGCCTGACTGGGGACAGCAAAGAGACCCAGTACTTC.

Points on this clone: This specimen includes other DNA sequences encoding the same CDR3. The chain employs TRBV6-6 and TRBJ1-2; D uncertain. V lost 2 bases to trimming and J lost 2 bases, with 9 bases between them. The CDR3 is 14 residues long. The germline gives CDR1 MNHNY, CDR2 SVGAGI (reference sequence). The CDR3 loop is CASSYDGGNYGYTF. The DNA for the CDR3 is TGTGCCAGCAGTTACGACGGCGGAAACTATGGCTACACCTTC.

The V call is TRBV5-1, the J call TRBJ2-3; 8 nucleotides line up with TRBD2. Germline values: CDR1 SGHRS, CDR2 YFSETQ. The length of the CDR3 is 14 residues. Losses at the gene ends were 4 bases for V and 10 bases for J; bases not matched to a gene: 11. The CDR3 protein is CASSEWTSPIAQYF. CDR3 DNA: TGCGCCAGCAGCGAATGGACTAGCCCCATCGCGCAGTATTTT.

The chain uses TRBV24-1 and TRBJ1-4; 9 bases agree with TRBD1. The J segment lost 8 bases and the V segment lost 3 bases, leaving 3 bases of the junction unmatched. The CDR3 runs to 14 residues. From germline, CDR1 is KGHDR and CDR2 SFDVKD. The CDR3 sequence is CATSDPGQGEKLFF. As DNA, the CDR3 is TGTGCCACCAGTGATCCGGGACAGGGAGAAAAACTGTTTTTT.

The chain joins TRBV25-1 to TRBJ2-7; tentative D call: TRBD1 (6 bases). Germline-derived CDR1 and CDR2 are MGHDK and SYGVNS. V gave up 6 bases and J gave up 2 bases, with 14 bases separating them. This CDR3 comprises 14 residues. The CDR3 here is CASSLTGLPYEQYF. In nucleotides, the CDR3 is TGTGCCAGCAGCCTAACAGGGTTACCCTACGAGCAGTACTTC.

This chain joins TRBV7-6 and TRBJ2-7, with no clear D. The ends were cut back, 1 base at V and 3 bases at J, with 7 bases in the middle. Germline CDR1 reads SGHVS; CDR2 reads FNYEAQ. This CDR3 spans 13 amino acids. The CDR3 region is CASSLELYYEQYF. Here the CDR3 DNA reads TGTGCCAGCAGCTTAGAGCTCTACTACGAGCAGTACTTC.

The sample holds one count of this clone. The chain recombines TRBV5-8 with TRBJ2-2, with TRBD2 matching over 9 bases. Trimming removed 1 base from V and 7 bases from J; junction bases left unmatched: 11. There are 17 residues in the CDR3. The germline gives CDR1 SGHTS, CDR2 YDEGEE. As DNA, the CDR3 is TGTGCCAGCAGCTTGCTCGGTAGCGGGAGTTCTCACGGGGAGCTGTTTTTT. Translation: CASSLLGSGSSHGELFF.

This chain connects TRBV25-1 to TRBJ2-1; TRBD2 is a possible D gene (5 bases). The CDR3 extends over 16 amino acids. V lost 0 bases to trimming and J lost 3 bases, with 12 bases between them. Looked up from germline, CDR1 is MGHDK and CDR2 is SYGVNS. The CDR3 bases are TGTGCCAGCAGTGAATACTATGGGCGGGTCTACAATGAGCAGTTCTTC. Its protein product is CASSEYYGRVYNEQFF.

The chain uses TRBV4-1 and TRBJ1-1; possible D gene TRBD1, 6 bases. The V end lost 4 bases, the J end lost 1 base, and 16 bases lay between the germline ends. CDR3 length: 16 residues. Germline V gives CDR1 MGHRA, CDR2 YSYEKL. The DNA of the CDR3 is TGCGCCAGCAGCCGATCGATGAACAGGGAGAACACTGAAGCTTTCTTT. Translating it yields CASSRSMNRENTEAFF.

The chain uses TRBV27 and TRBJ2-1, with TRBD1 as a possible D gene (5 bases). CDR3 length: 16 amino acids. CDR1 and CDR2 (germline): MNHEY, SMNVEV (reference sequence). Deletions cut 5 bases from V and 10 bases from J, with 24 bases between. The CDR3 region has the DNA TGTGCCAGCAGTCCCCCCCTCCGGGTCTCACAGGACGAGCAGTTCTTC. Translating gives CASSPPLRVSQDEQFF.

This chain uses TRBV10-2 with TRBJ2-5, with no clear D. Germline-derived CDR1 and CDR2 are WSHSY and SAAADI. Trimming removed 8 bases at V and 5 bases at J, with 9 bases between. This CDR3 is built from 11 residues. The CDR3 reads CASGPSETQYF. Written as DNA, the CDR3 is TGCGCCAGCGGGCCCAGCGAGACCCAGTACTTC.

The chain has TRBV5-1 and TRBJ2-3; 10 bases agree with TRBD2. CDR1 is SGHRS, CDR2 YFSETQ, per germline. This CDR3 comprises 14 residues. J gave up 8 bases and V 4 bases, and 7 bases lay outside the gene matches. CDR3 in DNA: TGCGCCAGCAGCCTCGGGACTAGCGTCGGTACGCAGTATTTT. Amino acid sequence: CASSLGTSVGTQYF.

CDR3 nucleotides: TGCGCCAGCAGCCAAGAGACAGGGGAGGGCTACACCTTC. This translates into CASSQETGEGYTF. This chain connects TRBV4-3 to TRBJ1-2; TRBD1 matches 8 bases. V was clipped by 0 bases and J by 8 bases; unmatched bases: 2. CDR1 and CDR2 (germline): LGHNA, YSLEER. This CDR3 has 13 residues.

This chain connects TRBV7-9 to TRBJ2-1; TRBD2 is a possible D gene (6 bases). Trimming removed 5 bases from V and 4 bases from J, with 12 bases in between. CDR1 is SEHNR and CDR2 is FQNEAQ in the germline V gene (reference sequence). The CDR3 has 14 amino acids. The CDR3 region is CASSPIAEYNEQFF. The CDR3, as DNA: TGTGCCAGCAGCCCAATAGCGGAGTACAATGAGCAGTTCTTC. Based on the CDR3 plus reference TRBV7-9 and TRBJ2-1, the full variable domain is DTGVSQNPRHKITKRGQNVTFRCDPISEHNRLYWYRQTLGQGPEFLTYFQNEAQLEKSRLLSDRFSAERPKGSFSTLEIQRTEQGDSAMYLCASSPIAEYNEQFFGPGTRLTVL.

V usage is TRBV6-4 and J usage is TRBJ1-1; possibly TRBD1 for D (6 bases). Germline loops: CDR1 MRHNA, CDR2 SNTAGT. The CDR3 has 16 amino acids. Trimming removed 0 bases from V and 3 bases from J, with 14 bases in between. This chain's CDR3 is CASSDSPRGQDTEAFF. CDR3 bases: TGTGCCAGCAGTGACTCTCCCCGGGGACAAGACACTGAAGCTTTCTTT.